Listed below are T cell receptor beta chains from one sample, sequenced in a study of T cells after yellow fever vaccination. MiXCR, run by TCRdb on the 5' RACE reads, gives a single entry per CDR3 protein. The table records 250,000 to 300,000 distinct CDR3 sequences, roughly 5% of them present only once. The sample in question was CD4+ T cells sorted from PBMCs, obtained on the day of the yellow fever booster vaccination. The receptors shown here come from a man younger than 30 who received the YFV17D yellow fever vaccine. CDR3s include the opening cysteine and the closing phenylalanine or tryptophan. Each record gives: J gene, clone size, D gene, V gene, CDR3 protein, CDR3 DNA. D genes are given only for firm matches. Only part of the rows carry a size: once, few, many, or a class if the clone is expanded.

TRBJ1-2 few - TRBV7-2 CASSQIEAGAHTF TGTGCCAGCAGCCAGATAGAGGCAGGGGCCCACACCTTC
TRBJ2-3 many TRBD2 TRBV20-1 CSAALAGGPDTQYF TGCAGTGCTGCCCTAGCGGGGGGGCCTGATACGCAGTATTTT
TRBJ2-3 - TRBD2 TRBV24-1 CATSDSRGLAGGDTQYF TGTGCCACCAGTGACTCTCGCGGACTAGCGGGGGGAGATACGCAGTATTTT
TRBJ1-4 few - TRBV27 CASSNQGWANEKLFF TGTGCCAGCAGTAATCAGGGCTGGGCTAATGAAAAACTGTTTTTT
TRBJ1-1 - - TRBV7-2 CASSSLGIEAFF TGTGCCAGCAGCTCCCTCGGTATTGAAGCTTTCTTT
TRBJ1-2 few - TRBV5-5 CASSLVHRPSGYGYTF TGTGCCAGCAGCTTGGTACACAGACCCTCTGGCTATGGCTACACCTTC
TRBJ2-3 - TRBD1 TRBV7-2 CASSLAPDRSTDTQYF TGTGCCAGCAGCTTAGCGCCGGACAGGAGCACAGATACGCAGTATTTT
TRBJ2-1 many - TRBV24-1 CATSDPRTPHGQFF TGTGCCACCAGTGACCCGAGGACACCGCACGGGCAGTTCTTC
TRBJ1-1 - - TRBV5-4 CASSLQTGGGGRTEAFF TGTGCCAGCAGCTTGCAGACGGGGGGTGGTGGAAGGACTGAAGCTTTCTTT
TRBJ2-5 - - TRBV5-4 CASSLGTIPETQYF TGTGCCAGCAGCTTGGGTACAATCCCCGAGACCCAGTACTTC
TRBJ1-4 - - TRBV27 CASRRASGNEKLFF TGTGCCAGCAGGAGGGCTTCGGGTAATGAAAAACTGTTTTTT
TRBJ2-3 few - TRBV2 CASSLHTSGTQYF TGTGCCAGCAGTTTACACACTTCGGGTACGCAGTATTTT
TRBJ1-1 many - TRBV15 CATTRFTEAFF TGTGCCACCACACGCTTCACTGAAGCTTTCTTT
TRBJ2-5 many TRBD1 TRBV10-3 CAISAGTGGVETQYF TGTGCCATCAGCGCCGGGACAGGGGGCGTAGAGACCCAGTACTTC
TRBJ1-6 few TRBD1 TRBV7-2 CASRGQGGTNSPLHF TGTGCCAGCCGAGGACAGGGAGGGACTAATTCACCCCTCCACTTT
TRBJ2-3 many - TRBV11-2 CASSYRVPTDTQYF TGTGCCAGCAGCTACAGGGTCCCCACAGATACGCAGTATTTT
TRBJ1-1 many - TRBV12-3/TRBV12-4 CASSWANTEAFF TGTGCCAGCAGTTGGGCGAACACTGAAGCTTTCTTT
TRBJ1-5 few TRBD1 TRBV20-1 CSASPRGHQPQHF TGCAGTGCTAGCCCCAGGGGGCACCAGCCCCAGCATTTT
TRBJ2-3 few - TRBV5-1 CASSPGVDSSTDTQYF TGCGCCAGCAGCCCTGGTGTAGACTCTAGCACAGATACGCAGTATTTT
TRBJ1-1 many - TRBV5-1 CASSLEQYTEAFF TGCGCCAGCAGCTTGGAACAGTACACTGAAGCTTTCTTT
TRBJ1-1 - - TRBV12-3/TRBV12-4 CASSLREDTEAFF TGTGCCAGCAGTTTACGGGAGGACACTGAAGCTTTCTTT
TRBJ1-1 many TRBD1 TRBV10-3 CAISGQGQENTEAFF TGTGCCATCAGTGGGCAGGGACAGGAGAACACTGAAGCTTTCTTT
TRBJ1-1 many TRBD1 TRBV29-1 CSARTGGSNTEAFF TGCAGCGCCAGGACAGGGGGCAGCAACACTGAAGCTTTCTTT
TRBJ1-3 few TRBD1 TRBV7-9 CASSFSEGAWSGNTIYF TGTGCCAGCAGCTTCTCCGAGGGGGCATGGAGTGGAAACACCATATATTTT
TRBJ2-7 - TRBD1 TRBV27 CASSSTGARYEQYF TGTGCCAGCAGTTCAACAGGGGCCCGCTACGAGCAGTACTTC
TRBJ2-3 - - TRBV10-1 CASSEYRSAGQDTQYF TGCGCCAGCAGTGAGTATCGGAGCGCCGGTCAGGATACGCAGTATTTT
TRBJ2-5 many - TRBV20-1 CSARDQVRSETQYF TGCAGTGCTAGAGATCAAGTTCGATCAGAGACCCAGTACTTC
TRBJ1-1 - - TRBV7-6 CASTPGERTEAFF TGTGCCAGCACCCCGGGAGAGCGAACTGAAGCTTTCTTT
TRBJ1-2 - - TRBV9 CASSGDGHYGYTF TGTGCCAGCAGCGGGGACGGACACTATGGCTACACCTTC
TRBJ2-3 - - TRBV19 CASSVQGYPATDTQYF TGTGCCAGTAGTGTACAGGGCTACCCTGCCACAGATACGCAGTATTTT
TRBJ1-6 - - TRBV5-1 CASSPEGQGNSPLHF TGCGCCAGCAGCCCCGAGGGCCAGGGAAATTCACCCCTCCACTTT
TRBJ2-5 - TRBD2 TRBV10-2 CASIAGGYQETQYF TGCGCCAGCATCGCGGGGGGATACCAAGAGACCCAGTACTTC
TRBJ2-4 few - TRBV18 CASSTGSSAKNIQYF TGTGCCAGCTCCACAGGGAGTTCAGCCAAAAACATTCAGTACTTC
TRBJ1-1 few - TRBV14 CASSQLLRSEAFF TGTGCCAGCAGCCAACTTCTAAGATCTGAAGCTTTCTTT
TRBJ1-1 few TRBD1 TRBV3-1 CASSHYWTGGNTEAFF TGTGCCAGCAGCCACTATTGGACAGGGGGTAATACTGAAGCTTTCTTT
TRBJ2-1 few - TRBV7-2 CASSPSGTRGRGEQFF TGTGCCAGCAGCCCATCCGGGACCAGAGGGCGAGGTGAGCAGTTCTTC
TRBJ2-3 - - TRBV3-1 CASSQEYGTYADTQYF TGTGCCAGCAGCCAAGAATACGGGACGTACGCAGATACGCAGTATTTT
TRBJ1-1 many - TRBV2 CASSELISYTEAFF TGTGCCAGCAGTGAGCTAATCTCCTACACTGAAGCTTTCTTT
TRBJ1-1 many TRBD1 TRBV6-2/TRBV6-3 CASSEPAGTGWSEAFF TGTGCCAGCAGTGAGCCTGCCGGGACAGGGTGGAGTGAAGCTTTCTTT